This T cell receptor beta chain appears in the sequencing data of a study of technical replicates of blood from a handful of donors. The repertoire was sequenced with immunoSEQ multiplex PCR; TCRdb's copy has only in-frame clones and lacks some. The table has some 99,000 clones, nearly 97% seen once. The CDR3 spans 13 residues. V was cut by 8 bases and J by 2 bases, with 11 bases left in between. Germline CDR1 and CDR2: WSHSY and SAAADI. The TCR sequence derives from a human donor in good health. The sequencing sample was made of T cells isolated from PBMCs. The rearrangement joins TRBV10-2 to TRBJ2-3; D is possibly TRBD2 (6 bases). The CDR3 spells CASAGLFTDTQYF. The CDR3 DNA sequence: TGCGCCAGCGCTGGACTATTCACAGATACGCAGTATTTT.